Included here is one T cell receptor (beta chain) sequence, with context. The antigen is unknown. One end of the junction is discordant with germline, which a read error may explain. Using immunoSEQ multiplex PCR, the repertoire was profiled, and TCRdb retains in-frame clones only, with some absent. The sample has 120,000 or so clones, around nine tenths seen once. The record originates from a study of T cell responses to AZD1222 COVID-19 vaccine. Broader study findings: Dominant at 160-218 and 743-854, vaccine-associated CD4 TCRs also spanned spike. Only 5 or 6 people who got AZD1222 tested seropositive at baseline. Increases in Spike-specific TCR breadth and depth were seen after two AZD1222 doses. The donor group comprised mostly white British people and more females; the analysis possibly underestimated clonal diversity.

The germline V gene encodes CDR1 SNHLY and CDR2 FYNNEI. The CDR3 length is 10 residues. The sequence was collected from an adult in good health. The sequencing used peripheral blood, collected on day 0 of AZD1222 vaccination. The rearrangement uses TRBV2 and TRBJ1-2, with 7 positions matching TRBD1. The CDR3 nucleotides read TGTGCCAGCGGACGGGAGGGGACAGCATTC. It encodes CASGREGTAF.